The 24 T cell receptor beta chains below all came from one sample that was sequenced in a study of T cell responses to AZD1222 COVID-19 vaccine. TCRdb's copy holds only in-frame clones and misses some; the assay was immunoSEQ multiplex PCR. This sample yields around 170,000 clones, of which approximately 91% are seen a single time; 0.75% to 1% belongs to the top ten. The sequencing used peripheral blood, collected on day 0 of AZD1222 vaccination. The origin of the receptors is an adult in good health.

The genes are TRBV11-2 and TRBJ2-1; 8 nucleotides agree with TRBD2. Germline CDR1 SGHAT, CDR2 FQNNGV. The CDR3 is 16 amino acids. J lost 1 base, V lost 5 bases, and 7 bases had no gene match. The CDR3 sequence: CASSPSSGSSYNEQFF. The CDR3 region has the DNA TGTGCCAGCAGCCCCTCGAGCGGGAGTTCCTACAATGAGCAGTTCTTC.

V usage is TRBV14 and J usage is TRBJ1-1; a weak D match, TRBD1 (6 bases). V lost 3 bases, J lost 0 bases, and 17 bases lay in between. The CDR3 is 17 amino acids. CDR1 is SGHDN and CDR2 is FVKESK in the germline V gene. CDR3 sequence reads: CASSHPDSLTVNTEAFF. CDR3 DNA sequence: TGTGCCAGCAGCCACCCGGACAGCCTTACTGTGAACACTGAAGCTTTCTTT.

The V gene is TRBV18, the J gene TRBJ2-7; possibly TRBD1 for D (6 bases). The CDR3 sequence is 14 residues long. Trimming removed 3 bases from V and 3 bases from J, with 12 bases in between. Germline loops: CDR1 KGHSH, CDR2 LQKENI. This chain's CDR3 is CASSPLQGIYEQYF. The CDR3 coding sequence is TGTGCCAGCTCACCGCTACAGGGCATCTACGAGCAGTACTTC.

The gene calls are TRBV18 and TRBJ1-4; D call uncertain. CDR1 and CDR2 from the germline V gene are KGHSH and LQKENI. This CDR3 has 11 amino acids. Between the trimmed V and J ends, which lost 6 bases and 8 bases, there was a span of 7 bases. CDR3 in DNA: TGTGCCAGCTCGCGGGAGGAAAAACTGTTTTTT. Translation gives CASSREEKLFF.

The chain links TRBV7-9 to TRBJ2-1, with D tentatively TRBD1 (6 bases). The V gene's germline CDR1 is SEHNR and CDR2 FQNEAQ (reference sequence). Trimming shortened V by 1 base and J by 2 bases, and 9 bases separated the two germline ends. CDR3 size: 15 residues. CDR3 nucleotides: TGTGCCAGCAGCTTAGGCAGGGGCACCTACAATGAGCAGTTCTTC. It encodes CASSLGRGTYNEQFF.

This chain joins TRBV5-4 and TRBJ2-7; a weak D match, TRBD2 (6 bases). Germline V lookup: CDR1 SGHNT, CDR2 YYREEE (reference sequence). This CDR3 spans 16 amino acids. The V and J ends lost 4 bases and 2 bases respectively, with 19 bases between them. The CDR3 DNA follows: TGTGCCAGCAGCGGACCACCCCCTAGCGAGACCTACGAGCAGTACTTC. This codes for CASSGPPPSETYEQYF.

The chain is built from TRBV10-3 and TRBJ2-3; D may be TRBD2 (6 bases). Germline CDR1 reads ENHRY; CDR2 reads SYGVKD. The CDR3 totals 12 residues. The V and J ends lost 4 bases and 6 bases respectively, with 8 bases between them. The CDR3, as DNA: TGTGCCATCAGTGGGGCGGGGGATACGCAGTATTTT. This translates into CAISGAGDTQYF.

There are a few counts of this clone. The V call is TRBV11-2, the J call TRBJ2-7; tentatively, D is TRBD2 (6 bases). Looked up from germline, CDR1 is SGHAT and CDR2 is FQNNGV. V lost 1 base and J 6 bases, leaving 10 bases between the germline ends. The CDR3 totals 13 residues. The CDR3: CASSLVVRGEQYF. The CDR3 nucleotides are TGTGCCAGCAGCTTAGTTGTGCGGGGCGAGCAGTACTTC.

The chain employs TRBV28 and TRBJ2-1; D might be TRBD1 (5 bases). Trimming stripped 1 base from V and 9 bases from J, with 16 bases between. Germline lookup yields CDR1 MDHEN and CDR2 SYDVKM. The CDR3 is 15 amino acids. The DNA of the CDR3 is TGTGCCAGCAGTTTATTGGGGCTTCCCCGAAGTGAGCAGTTCTTC. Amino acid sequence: CASSLLGLPRSEQFF.

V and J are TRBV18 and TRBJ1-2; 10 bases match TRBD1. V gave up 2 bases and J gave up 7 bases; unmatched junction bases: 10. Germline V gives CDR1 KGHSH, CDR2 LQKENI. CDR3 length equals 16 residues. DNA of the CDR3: TGTGCCAGCTCACCAAGACAGGGGGCGTTTTTTAGTGGCTACACCTTC. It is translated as CASSPRQGAFFSGYTF.

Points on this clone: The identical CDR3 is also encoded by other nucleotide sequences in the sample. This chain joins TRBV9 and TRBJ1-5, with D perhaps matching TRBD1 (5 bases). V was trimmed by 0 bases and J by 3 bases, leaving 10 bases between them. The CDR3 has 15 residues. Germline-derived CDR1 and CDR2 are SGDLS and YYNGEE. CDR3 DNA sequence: TGTGCCAGCAGCGTAGGACAGCAAGTCAATCAGCCCCAGCATTTT. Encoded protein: CASSVGQQVNQPQHF.

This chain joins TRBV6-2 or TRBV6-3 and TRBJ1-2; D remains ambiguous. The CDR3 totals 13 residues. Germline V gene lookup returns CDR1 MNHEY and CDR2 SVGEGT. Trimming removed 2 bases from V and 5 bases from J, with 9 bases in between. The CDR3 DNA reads TGTGCCAGCAGTTACGGTGGGAGATATGGCTACACCTTC. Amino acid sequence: CASSYGGRYGYTF.

CDR3 sequence (DNA): TGTGCCAGCAGTTACGGGACCCCGGGATACTATGGCTACACCTTC. It encodes CASSYGTPGYYGYTF. The chain couples TRBV6-5 to TRBJ1-2, with D possibly being TRBD1 (5 bases). The germline V and J ends were trimmed by 2 bases and 3 bases, with 13 bases remaining between them. This CDR3 spans 15 amino acids. CDR1 is MNHEY, CDR2 SVGAGI, per germline.

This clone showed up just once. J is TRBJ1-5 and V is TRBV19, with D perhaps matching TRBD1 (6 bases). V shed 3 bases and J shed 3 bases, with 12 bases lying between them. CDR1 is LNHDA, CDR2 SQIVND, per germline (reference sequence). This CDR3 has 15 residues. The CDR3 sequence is CASSIYGGPNQPQHF. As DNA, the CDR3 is TGTGCCAGTAGTATTTATGGGGGGCCCAATCAGCCCCAGCATTTT.

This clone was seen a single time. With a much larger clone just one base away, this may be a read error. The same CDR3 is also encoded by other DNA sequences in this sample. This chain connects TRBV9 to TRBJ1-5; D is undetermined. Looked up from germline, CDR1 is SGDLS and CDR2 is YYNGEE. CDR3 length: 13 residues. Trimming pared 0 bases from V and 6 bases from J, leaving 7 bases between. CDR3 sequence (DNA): TGTGCCAGCAGCGTAGAGGGTGGTCAGCCCCAGCATTTT. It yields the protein CASSVEGGQPQHF.

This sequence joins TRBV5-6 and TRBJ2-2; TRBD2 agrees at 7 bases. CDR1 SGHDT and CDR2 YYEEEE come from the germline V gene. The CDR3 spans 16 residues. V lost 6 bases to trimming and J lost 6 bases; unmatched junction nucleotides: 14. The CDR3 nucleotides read TGTGCCAGCACCTACGAGCCGCGGGGGTCCGCCGGGGAGCTGTTTTTT. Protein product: CASTYEPRGSAGELFF. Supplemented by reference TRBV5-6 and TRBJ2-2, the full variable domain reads DAGVTQSPTHLIKTRGQQVTLRCSPKSGHDTVSWYQQALGQGPQFIFQYYEEEERQRGNFPDRFSGHQFPNYSSELNVNALLLGDSALYLCASTYEPRGSAGELFFGEGSRLTVL.

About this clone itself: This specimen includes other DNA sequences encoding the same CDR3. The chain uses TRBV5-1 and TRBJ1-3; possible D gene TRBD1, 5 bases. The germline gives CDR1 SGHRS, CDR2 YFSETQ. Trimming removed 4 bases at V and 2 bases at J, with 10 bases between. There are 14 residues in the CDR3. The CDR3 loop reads CASSPGTAGNTIYF. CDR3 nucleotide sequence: TGCGCCAGCAGCCCGGGGACTGCTGGAAACACCATATATTTT.

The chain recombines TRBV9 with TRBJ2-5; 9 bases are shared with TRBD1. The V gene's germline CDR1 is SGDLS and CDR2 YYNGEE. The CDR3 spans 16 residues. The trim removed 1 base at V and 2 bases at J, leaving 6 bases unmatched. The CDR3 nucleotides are TGTGCCAGCAGCGTAACCGGGACAGGGAGGCAAGAGACCCAGTACTTC. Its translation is CASSVTGTGRQETQYF. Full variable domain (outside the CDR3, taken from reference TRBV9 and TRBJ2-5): DSGVTQTPKHLITATGQRVTLRCSPRSGDLSVYWYQQSLDQGLQFLIQYYNGEERAKGNILERFSAQQFPDLHSELNLSSLELGDSALYFCASSVTGTGRQETQYFGPGTRLLVL.

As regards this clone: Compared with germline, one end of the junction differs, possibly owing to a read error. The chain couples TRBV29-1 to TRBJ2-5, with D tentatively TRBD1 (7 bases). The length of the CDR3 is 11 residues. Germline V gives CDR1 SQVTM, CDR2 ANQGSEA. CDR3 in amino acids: CSGGQRANPDF. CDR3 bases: TGCAGCGGGGGACAGCGGGCAAACCCGGACTTC.

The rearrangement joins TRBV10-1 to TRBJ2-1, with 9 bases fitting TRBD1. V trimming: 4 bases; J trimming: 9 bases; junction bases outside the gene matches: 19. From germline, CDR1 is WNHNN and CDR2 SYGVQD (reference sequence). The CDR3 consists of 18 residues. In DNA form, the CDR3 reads TGCGCCAGCAGTGCTCTACACCGGGACAGGGAAGAAGTCAGTGAGCAGTTCTTC. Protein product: CASSALHRDREEVSEQFF.

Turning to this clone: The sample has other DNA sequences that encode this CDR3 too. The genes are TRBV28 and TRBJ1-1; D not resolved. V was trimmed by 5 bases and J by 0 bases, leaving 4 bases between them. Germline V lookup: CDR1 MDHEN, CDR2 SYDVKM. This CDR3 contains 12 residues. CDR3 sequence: CASSLLNTEAFF. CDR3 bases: TGTGCCAGCAGTCTGCTGAACACTGAAGCTTTCTTT.

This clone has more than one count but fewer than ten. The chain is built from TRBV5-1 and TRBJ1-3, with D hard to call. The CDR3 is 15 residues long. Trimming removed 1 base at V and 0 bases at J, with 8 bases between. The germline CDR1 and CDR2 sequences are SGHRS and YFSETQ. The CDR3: CASSLRQNSGNTIYF. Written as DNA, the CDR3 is TGCGCCAGCAGCTTGCGGCAAAACTCTGGAAACACCATATATTTT. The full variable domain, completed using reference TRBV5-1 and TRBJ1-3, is KAGVTQTPRYLIKTRGQQVTLSCSPISGHRSVSWYQQTPGQGLQFLFEYFSETQRNKGNFPGRFSGRQFSNSRSEMNVSTLELGDSALYLCASSLRQNSGNTIYFGEGSWLTVV.

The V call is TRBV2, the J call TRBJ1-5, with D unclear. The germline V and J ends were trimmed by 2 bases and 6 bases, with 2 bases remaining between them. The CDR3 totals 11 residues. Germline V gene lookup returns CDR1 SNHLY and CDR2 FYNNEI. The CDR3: CASSESQPQHF. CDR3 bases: TGTGCCAGCAGTGAAAGTCAGCCCCAGCATTTT.

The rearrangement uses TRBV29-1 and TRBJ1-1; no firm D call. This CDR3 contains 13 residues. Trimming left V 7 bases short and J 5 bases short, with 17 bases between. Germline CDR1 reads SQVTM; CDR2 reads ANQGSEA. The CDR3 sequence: CSADMDRRTEAFF. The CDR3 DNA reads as TGCAGCGCTGATATGGACCGACGGACTGAAGCTTTCTTT.